Listed below are T cell receptor beta chains from one sample, sequenced in a study of response to subunit inactivated influenza vaccine. From the RT-PCR reads, TCRdb called clonotypes with MiXCR, one entry per CDR3 protein. The profile shows more than 400,000 distinct CDR3 sequences, 9.5% to 13% of them singletons. The source material was PBMCs from blood, sampled roughly 45 days after vaccination. Every receptor here comes from a man aged 50-59 years who received an inactivated influenza vaccine. Each CDR3 is given with its conserved first and last residue. A D gene is named only where the DNA matches it firmly. A clone size is listed for some rows: how often the clone was seen (once, few, many), or a class if it is expanded.

J | size | V | D | DNA | CDR3
TRBJ2-5 | NA | TRBV20-1 | TRBD2 | TGCAGTGCTATCAAGGCAGCGGGGGTTAAGACCCAGTACTTC | CSAIKAAGVKTQYF
TRBJ2-7 | many | TRBV29-1 | NA | TGCAGCGTTGCTGGGGAGTTAAGCTCCTACGAGCAGTACTTC | CSVAGELSSYEQYF
TRBJ2-7 | many | TRBV5-1 | NA | TGCGCCAGCAGCTGGCTGGGCCTGGGAGAGCAGTACTTC | CASSWLGLGEQYF
TRBJ2-1 | few | TRBV5-5 | NA | TGTGCCAGCAGCTTTTTCTGGGAGGCCTACAATGAGCAGTTCTTC | CASSFFWEAYNEQFF
TRBJ1-1 | NA | TRBV10-3 | TRBD1 | TGTGCCATCAGGTGCCAGGGGGCTAGAAACACTGAAGCTTTCTTT | CAIRCQGARNTEAFF
TRBJ2-3 | NA | TRBV7-9 | NA | TGTGCCAGCAGCTTAGTCAGGGGTGATACGCAGTATTTT | CASSLVRGDTQYF
TRBJ2-1 | NA | TRBV9 | NA | TGTGCCAGCAGCGTAGAATCAAGGGCTCACAATGAGCAGTTCTTC | CASSVESRAHNEQFF
TRBJ1-1 | few | TRBV20-1 | NA | TGCAGTGCTAACCGTATGATGAACACTGAAGCTTTCTTT | CSANRMMNTEAFF
TRBJ2-1 | few | TRBV7-2 | TRBD1 | TGTGCCAGCAGCTGGGGACAGGGGTGGGTCAATGAGCAGTTCTTC | CASSWGQGWVNEQFF
TRBJ2-7 | NA | TRBV5-4 | TRBD2 | TGTGCCAGCAGCCGGACTAGCGGAATTTCCTACGAGCAGTACTTC | CASSRTSGISYEQYF
TRBJ2-6 | few | TRBV6-1 | NA | TGTGCCAGCAGTGAAGGATCTAGCCTTCGCCTCTCTGGGGCCAACGTCCTGACTTTC | CASSEGSSLRLSGANVLTF
TRBJ1-4 | few | TRBV6-2/TRBV6-3 | NA | TGTGCCAGCAGTTACGGCGGGTATCGGTCAACTAATGAAAAACTGTTTTTT | CASSYGGYRSTNEKLFF
TRBJ2-1 | few | TRBV7-6 | NA | TGTGCCAGCAGCCCCCCTTCGGCGGGGCAGTTCTTC | CASSPPSAGQFF
TRBJ2-1 | few | TRBV10-3 | TRBD2 | TGTGCCATGTCGACTAGCGGGAGAAATTCCTACAATGAGCAGTTCTTC | CAMSTSGRNSYNEQFF
TRBJ1-2 | NA | TRBV2 | NA | TGTGCCAGCAGTGAAGTAACCTATGGCTACACCTTC | CASSEVTYGYTF
TRBJ1-2 | NA | TRBV12-3/TRBV12-4 | NA | TGTGCCAGCAGTCCGAGGCGGAATAACTATGGCTACACCTTC | CASSPRRNNYGYTF
TRBJ2-1 | NA | TRBV5-1 | TRBD2 | TGCGCCAGCAGCCCGCGGGCGAGCGGGAGTAGAAATGAGCAGTTCTTC | CASSPRASGSRNEQFF
TRBJ2-2 | NA | TRBV11-2 | NA | TGTGCCAGCAGCCACACATTAGGGGCCGGGGAGCTGTTTTTT | CASSHTLGAGELFF
TRBJ2-3 | few | TRBV12-3/TRBV12-4 | TRBD1 | TGTGCCAGCAGTTCCGACCGGACAGGGGGCACAGATACGCAGTATTTT | CASSSDRTGGTDTQYF
TRBJ2-3 | NA | TRBV4-3 | TRBD1 | TGCGCCAGCAGCCAAGAGTTTTCCAGGGGGCAGGGCACAGATACGCAGTATTTT | CASSQEFSRGQGTDTQYF
TRBJ1-3 | many | TRBV29-1 | NA | TGCAGCGTTGCCCTCTGGTCTGGAAACACCATATATTTT | CSVALWSGNTIYF
TRBJ2-7 | many | TRBV20-1 | TRBD1 | TGCAGTGCTAGTAGCCGGGACAGCTACGAGCAGTACTTC | CSASSRDSYEQYF
TRBJ1-1 | few | TRBV5-6 | NA | TGTGCCAGCAGCTTGGTAACAGCGAACACTGAAGCTTTCTTT | CASSLVTANTEAFF
TRBJ2-5 | few | TRBV7-2 | TRBD1 | TGTGCCAGCAGCTTCCAGGGGGCTGAAGAGACCCAGTACTTC | CASSFQGAEETQYF
TRBJ1-5 | many | TRBV5-1 | NA | TGCGCCAGCAGCTTGGCCGGACAGAGCAATCAGCCCCAGCATTTT | CASSLAGQSNQPQHF
TRBJ2-2 | NA | TRBV2 | NA | TGTGCCAGCAGTGTAGAACAGGGCGTCGGGGAGCTGTTTTTT | CASSVEQGVGELFF
TRBJ2-5 | once | TRBV11-2 | NA | TGTGCCAGCAGCTTCCGAGCGGAATCCAGAGAGACCCAGTACTTC | CASSFRAESRETQYF
TRBJ1-5 | NA | TRBV2 | NA | TGTGCCAGCAGCGGGTCCCAGGGCCAGCATTTT | CASSGSQGQHF